This is a list of T cell receptor beta chains from one sample in a study of CD8 T cells in Susac syndrome. TCRdb reprocessed the immunoSEQ multiplex PCR reads with MiXCR, giving one entry per CDR3 protein. The data hold fewer than 100,000 distinct CDR3 sequences, with about 91% observed a single time. The sequencing sample was made of CD8+ T cells from PBMCs. These receptors were obtained from a human donor with multiple sclerosis. Each CDR3 is given with its conserved first and last residue. Each record gives: CDR3 length, D gene, J gene, V gene, clone size, CDR3 protein, CDR3 DNA. The D gene is left open where the match is weak. A row's size may be missing; if present it is once, few, many or a size class.

17	TRBD2	TRBJ2-5	TRBV28	NA	CASSPTRLAGDQETQYF	TGTGCCAGCAGCCCCACGCGACTAGCGGGGGATCAAGAGACCCAGTACTTC
14	NA	TRBJ2-7	TRBV12-3/TRBV12-4	once	CASSLSGVYYEQYF	TGTGCCAGCAGTTTATCCGGAGTGTACTACGAGCAGTACTTC
13	TRBD1	TRBJ2-7	TRBV19	NA	CASSGTGFHEQYF	TGTGCCAGTAGCGGGACAGGGTTCCACGAGCAGTACTTC
13	NA	TRBJ2-1	TRBV20-1	NA	CSARVFRVTQQFF	TGCAGTGCTAGAGTTTTTCGTGTCACCCAGCAGTTCTTC
13	NA	TRBJ1-5	TRBV30	NA	CAWSPRSNQPQHF	TGTGCCTGGAGTCCCCGCAGCAATCAGCCCCAGCATTTT
14	NA	TRBJ1-5	TRBV9	NA	CASSPRDINQPQHF	TGTGCCAGCAGCCCCCGGGACATCAATCAGCCCCAGCATTTT
14	TRBD1	TRBJ2-2	TRBV18	NA	CASSPTGADGELFF	TGTGCCAGCTCACCTACAGGGGCGGACGGGGAGCTGTTTTTT
14	NA	TRBJ1-5	TRBV19	NA	CASSILAGSTPQHF	TGTGCCAGTAGTATCTTGGCCGGGTCTACGCCCCAGCATTTT
13	NA	TRBJ2-7	TRBV5-1	NA	CASSLEPSLERYF	TGCGCCAGCAGCTTGGAGCCCAGTCTAGAGAGGTACTTC
13	NA	TRBJ2-1	TRBV19	NA	CASSIGSTSEQFF	TGTGCCAGTAGTATAGGGTCGACCTCGGAGCAGTTCTTC
18	TRBD1	TRBJ2-1	TRBV5-1	NA	CASSQDRGSLVVYNEQFF	TGCGCCAGCAGCCAGGACAGGGGCTCCTTAGTAGTCTACAATGAGCAGTTCTTC
13	TRBD1	TRBJ1-1	TRBV30	NA	CAWNGRGQTEAFF	TGTGCCTGGAATGGCAGGGGGCAAACTGAAGCTTTCTTT
12	NA	TRBJ2-3	TRBV6-2/TRBV6-3	NA	CASSYTADTQYF	TGTGCCAGCAGTTATACAGCAGATACGCAGTATTTT
13	NA	TRBJ2-3	TRBV5-4	NA	CASRDGNTDTQYF	TGTGCCAGCCGGGACGGAAACACAGATACGCAGTATTTT
16	TRBD2	TRBJ2-1	TRBV5-4	NA	CASSWGGSATYNEQFF	TGTGCCAGCAGCTGGGGCGGGAGCGCGACCTACAATGAGCAGTTCTTC
16	NA	TRBJ2-5	TRBV7-8	NA	CASSLYSQGRKETQYF	TGTGCCAGCAGCTTATATTCGCAGGGGCGGAAAGAGACCCAGTACTTC
14	TRBD1	TRBJ1-1	TRBV6-1	few	CASSPPGQDTEAFF	TGTGCCAGCAGTCCGCCGGGACAGGACACTGAAGCTTTCTTT
10	NA	TRBJ2-7	TRBV29-1	NA	CSVGGVEQYF	TGCAGCGTTGGTGGGGTCGAGCAGTACTTC
21	TRBD2	TRBJ2-4	TRBV20-1	NA	CRGNPTVSGRGWRWAKNIQYF	TGCAGAGGCAACCCGACAGTTAGCGGGAGGGGATGGAGATGGGCCAAAAACATTCAGTACTTC
15	TRBD2	TRBJ2-7	TRBV7-6	NA	CASSFLAGGIVEQYF	TGTGCCAGCAGCTTCTTAGCGGGAGGTATCGTCGAGCAGTACTTC
14	NA	TRBJ1-5	TRBV6-1	NA	CASSSTVIGQPQHF	TGTGCCAGCAGCTCGACAGTAATCGGTCAGCCCCAGCATTTT
13	NA	TRBJ2-5	TRBV3-1	NA	CASSQGSEETQYF	TGTGCCAGCAGCCAGGGATCGGAGGAGACCCAGTACTTC